This T cell receptor (beta chain) is drawn from a study of OX40 agonist ivuxolimab in advanced cancers. Study-wide context: Patients were infused with ivuxolimab every 2 weeks at 0.01 to 10 mg/kg. The study enrolled dose-escalation patients with hepatocellular carcinoma, melanoma, renal cell or head and neck cancer. At 82.7% male, the cohort had a mean age of 60 years, ranging from about 20 to 90. Study results and limitations: CD4+ and CD8+ T cells in blood underwent clonal expansion by week 6 at 0.1 to 3.0 mg/kg.

Comments on this clone: Its antigen is not identified.

J gave up 7 bases and V 4 bases, and 12 bases lay outside the gene matches. Germline CDR1 is SGHAT and CDR2 is FQNNGV. The CDR3 totals 15 residues. Assay used: immunoSEQ multiplex PCR; TCRdb lists only in-frame clones, some missing. This repertoire shows about 68,000 clones, about 90% found once; its top ten account for just over 0.3%. The receptor's source is an adult with an advanced solid tumor such as melanoma, head and neck, liver or kidney cancer. V and J are TRBV11-2 and TRBJ1-2, with 7 bases fitting TRBD1. The sequencing used CD4+ or CD8+ T cells sorted from blood, collected in a trial of the OX40 agonist ivuxolimab. The CDR3 region is CASSSIRGSKSGYTF. CDR3 bases: TGTGCCAGCAGCTCAATCAGGGGGTCTAAGAGTGGCTACACCTTC. The full variable domain, in which reference TRBV11-2 and TRBJ1-2 provide the parts outside the CDR3, is EAGVAQSPRYKIIEKRQSVAFWCNPISGHATLYWYQQILGQGPKLLIQFQNNGVVDDSQLPKDRFSAERLKGVDSTLKIQPAKLEDSAVYLCASSSIRGSKSGYTFGSGTRLTVV.